What follows are 13 T cell receptor beta chains derived from one specimen sequenced in a study of blood T cell repertoires in COVID-19. Produced via immunoSEQ multiplex PCR; TCRdb's table is partial and in-frame only. Among under 70,000 clones listed, 90% to 95% were seen once. Sequenced sample: peripheral blood. Every receptor here comes from a woman aged 60-75 years with active or convalescent COVID-19.

The V call is TRBV30, the J call TRBJ1-1; tentative D call: TRBD1 (5 bases). CDR1 GTSNPN and CDR2 SVGIG come from the germline V gene (reference sequence). The CDR3 length is 15 residues. Deletions cut 0 bases from V and 3 bases from J, with 14 bases between. In DNA form, the CDR3 reads TGTGCCTGGAGTGTTTCGGGACTTTGGGACACTGAAGCTTTCTTT. It is translated as CAWSVSGLWDTEAFF.

This clone is a singleton in its sample. The chain joins TRBV2 to TRBJ2-1; TRBD2 agrees at 10 bases. The V and J ends lost 3 bases and 9 bases, in that order; junction bases with no gene match: 8. This CDR3 is 15 amino acids long. CDR1 is SNHLY and CDR2 is FYNNEI in the germline V gene. The CDR3 sequence: CASSEATSGQREQFF. The CDR3 DNA follows: TGTGCCAGCAGTGAGGCGACTAGCGGGCAGCGTGAGCAGTTCTTC.

The V and J genes are TRBV6-1 and TRBJ2-7; 7 bases are a match to TRBD2. Losses at the gene ends were 3 bases for V and 7 bases for J; bases not matched to a gene: 9. Germline loops: CDR1 MNHNS, CDR2 SASEGT. This CDR3 has 14 residues. The CDR3 region is CASSDGTISWEQYF. The CDR3 nucleotides read TGTGCCAGCAGTGATGGGACTATCTCTTGGGAGCAGTACTTC.

The V call is TRBV10-3, the J call TRBJ2-1; 9 bases agree with TRBD2. Germline CDR1 reads ENHRY; CDR2 reads SYGVKD. Trimming cost V 6 bases and J 3 bases; bases outside gene matches: 6. The CDR3 is 15 amino acids. The CDR3, as DNA: TGTGCCATCAGGGCGACTAGCGGAGACTACAATGAGCAGTTCTTC. It codes for CAIRATSGDYNEQFF.

V and J are TRBV15 and TRBJ1-4, with D maybe TRBD1 (5 bases). Trimming cost V 7 bases and J 7 bases, with 16 bases left between them. In germline, CDR1 is LNHNV, CDR2 YYDKDF (reference sequence). The CDR3 length is 14 residues. DNA for the CDR3: TGTGCCACCATGCCAGGGCGCGGAAGTGAAAAACTGTTTTTT. Encoded protein: CATMPGRGSEKLFF.

The chain carries TRBV4-1 and TRBJ2-3; 9 nucleotides match TRBD2. The J segment lost 1 base and the V segment lost 7 bases, leaving 24 bases of the junction unmatched. Germline V gene data show CDR1 as MGHRA and CDR2 as YSYEKL. This CDR3 has 21 amino acids. The CDR3 sequence: CASTPDELAGMGLVGTDTQYF. DNA of the CDR3: TGCGCCAGCACCCCGGACGAACTAGCGGGTATGGGGCTAGTGGGCACAGATACGCAGTATTTT.

The DNA of the CDR3 is TGCGCCAGCAGCCAAGAACTTTTCCTAGCGGGAAACAATGAGCAGTTCTTC. Its protein is CASSQELFLAGNNEQFF. The rearrangement uses TRBV4-3 and TRBJ2-1, with 9 positions matching TRBD2. The length of the CDR3 is 17 residues. With 0 bases clipped from V and 5 bases from J, the junction kept 8 bases outside the gene matches. Germline loops: CDR1 LGHNA, CDR2 YSLEER.

The gene calls are TRBV30 and TRBJ1-3; weak D call: TRBD1 (6 bases). This CDR3 region has 16 residues. Between the trimmed V and J ends, which lost 3 bases and 1 base, there was a span of 16 bases. Germline V gene data show CDR1 as GTSNPN and CDR2 as SVGIG (reference sequence). The CDR3 nucleotides read TGTGCCTGGAGCCGGACGACAGGTTCATCTGGAAACACCATATATTTT. Translated, it gives CAWSRTTGSSGNTIYF.

J is TRBJ2-7 and V is TRBV24-1; the D is unclear. This CDR3 has 13 amino acids. Trimming removed 2 bases from V and 3 bases from J, with 7 bases in between. In germline, CDR1 is KGHDR, CDR2 SFDVKD. CDR3 nucleotide sequence: TGTGCCACCAGTGATTGGCAAGACTACGAGCAGTACTTC. Its translation is CATSDWQDYEQYF.

The V and J genes are TRBV29-1 and TRBJ1-1; tentative D call: TRBD1 (5 bases). The germline V and J ends were trimmed by 6 bases and 0 bases, with 14 bases remaining between them. The CDR3 covers 14 residues. Looked up from germline, CDR1 is SQVTM and CDR2 is ANQGSEA. CDR3 region: CSVPLGQMNTEAFF. Written as DNA, the CDR3 is TGCAGCGTCCCCCTAGGACAAATGAACACTGAAGCTTTCTTT.

In the case of this clone: Distinct nucleotide sequences in the sample also encode this CDR3. This chain links TRBV5-1 with TRBJ1-2, with 7 positions matching TRBD1. The CDR3 is 15 residues long. Germline-derived CDR1 and CDR2 are SGHRS and YFSETQ. V shed 2 bases, J shed 0 bases, and the junction held 4 bases outside the gene matches. CDR3 residues: CASSLGQAANYGYTF. For the CDR3, the DNA is TGCGCCAGCAGCTTAGGACAGGCAGCTAACTATGGCTACACCTTC. The variable domain in full, with the rest retrieved from reference TRBV5-1 and TRBJ1-2, is KAGVTQTPRYLIKTRGQQVTLSCSPISGHRSVSWYQQTPGQGLQFLFEYFSETQRNKGNFPGRFSGRQFSNSRSEMNVSTLELGDSALYLCASSLGQAANYGYTFGSGTRLTVV.

This rearrangement joins TRBV6-4 to TRBJ2-1, with D possibly TRBD1 on 6 matching bases. This CDR3 region has 17 residues. Germline CDR1 MRHNA, CDR2 SNTAGT. V was cut by 4 bases and J by 0 bases, with 16 bases left in between. This CDR3 is CASSVIGGADSYNEQFF. CDR3 nucleotides: TGTGCCAGCAGTGTTATTGGGGGCGCGGACTCCTACAATGAGCAGTTCTTC.

This chain uses TRBV27 with TRBJ1-5, with D tentatively TRBD1 (5 bases). Germline V gives CDR1 MNHEY, CDR2 SMNVEV (reference sequence). V lost 3 bases and J lost 5, with 8 bases in between. The CDR3 is made up of 13 amino acids. CDR3 DNA sequence: TGTGCCAGCAGTTTCCAGACAGATCAGCCCCAGCATTTT. Its translation is CASSFQTDQPQHF.